What follows are 2 T cell receptor beta chains derived from one specimen sequenced in a study of blood T cell repertoires in COVID-19. Method: immunoSEQ multiplex PCR; TCRdb's copy keeps in-frame clones and lacks some. The sample shows 130,000 or so clones, 80% to 90% of them seen only once. Sequenced sample: PBMCs or T cells enriched from blood (not recorded which). Receptors were obtained from a woman aged 45-59 years with acute COVID-19.

The V call is TRBV11-1, the J call TRBJ1-2; 8 positions agree with TRBD1. Germline V gene lookup returns CDR1 SGHAT and CDR2 FQDESV (reference sequence). The CDR3 has 16 amino acids. The junction had 12 bases not matched to a gene; V was cut back by 3 bases and J by 6 bases. CDR3 coding DNA: TGTGCCAGCAGCTTCATACCGGGACAGGATTGGAATGGCTACACCTTC. Its protein is CASSFIPGQDWNGYTF.

The V and J genes are TRBV11-2 and TRBJ1-1; 8 bases are shared with TRBD1. J lost 2 bases, V lost 6 bases, and 8 bases had no gene match. There are 15 residues in the CDR3. CDR1 is SGHAT and CDR2 is FQNNGV in the germline V gene. The CDR3 DNA sequence: TGTGCCAGCAGTCAGACTGACAGGGGTAACACTGAAGCTTTCTTT. Protein: CASSQTDRGNTEAFF.